The TCR beta chain described here comes from a study of cytomegalovirus exposure and HLA in healthy donors. Overall study context: Falling in the Caucasian-associated ancestry cluster were about four fifths of 398 genotyped donors. Study conclusions and caveats: The authors later found HLA-associated TCR beta chains more clonally expanded than equally common others. Many donors carried some public TCRs, although rarity characterized most TCR sequences.

Healthy individuals who donated bone marrow served as the donors. In the PCR, 60 Vbeta and 13 Jbeta primers were used. This table comes from immunoSEQ multiplex PCR, and its TCRdb copy is limited to in-frame clones, with some not included. This table holds fewer than 200,000 clones, about 78% found once. Germline values: CDR1 SQVTM, CDR2 ANQGSEA. V lost 7 bases, J lost 6 bases, and 21 bases lay in between. This CDR3 comprises 14 residues. This clone was detected only a few times. Its specificity is unknown. Material: PBMCs. The receptor was derived from a man between 60 and 70 years old in good health and CMV-seronegative. The chain has TRBV29-1 and TRBJ1-2; weak D call: TRBD1 (6 bases). The CDR3 spells CSGTTGTNLDGYTF. In DNA, the CDR3 is TGCAGCGGCACGACCGGGACAAATTTGGATGGCTACACCTTC.